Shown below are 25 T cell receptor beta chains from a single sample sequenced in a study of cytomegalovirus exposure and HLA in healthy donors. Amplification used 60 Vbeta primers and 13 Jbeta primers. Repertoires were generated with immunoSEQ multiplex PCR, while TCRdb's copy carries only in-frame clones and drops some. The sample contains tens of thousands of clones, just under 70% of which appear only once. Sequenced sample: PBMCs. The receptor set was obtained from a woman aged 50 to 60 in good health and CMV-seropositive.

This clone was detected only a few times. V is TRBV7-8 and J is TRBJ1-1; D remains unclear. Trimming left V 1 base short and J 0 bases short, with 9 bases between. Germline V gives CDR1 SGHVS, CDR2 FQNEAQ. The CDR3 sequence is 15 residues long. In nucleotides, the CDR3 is TGTGCCAGCAGCTTAGGACATCCAATGAACACTGAAGCTTTCTTT. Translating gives CASSLGHPMNTEAFF.

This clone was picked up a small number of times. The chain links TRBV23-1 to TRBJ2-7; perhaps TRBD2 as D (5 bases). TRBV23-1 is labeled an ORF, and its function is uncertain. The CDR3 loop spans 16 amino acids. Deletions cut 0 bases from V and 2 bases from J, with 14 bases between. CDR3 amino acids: CASSQSLGELTYEQYF. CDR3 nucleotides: TGCGCCAGCAGTCAATCTCTGGGAGAGCTTACCTACGAGCAGTACTTC.

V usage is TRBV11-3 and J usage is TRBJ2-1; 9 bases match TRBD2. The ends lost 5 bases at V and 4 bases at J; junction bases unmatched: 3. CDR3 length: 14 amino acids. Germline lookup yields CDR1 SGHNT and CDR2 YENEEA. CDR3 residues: CASSPSGTYNEQFF. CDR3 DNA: TGTGCCAGCAGCCCTAGCGGGACGTACAATGAGCAGTTCTTC. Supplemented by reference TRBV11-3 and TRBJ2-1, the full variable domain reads EAGVVQSPRYKIIEKKQPVAFWCNPISGHNTLYWYLQNLGQGPELLIRYENEEAVDDSQLPKDRFSAERLKGVDSTLKIQPAELGDSAVYLCASSPSGTYNEQFFGPGTRLTVL.

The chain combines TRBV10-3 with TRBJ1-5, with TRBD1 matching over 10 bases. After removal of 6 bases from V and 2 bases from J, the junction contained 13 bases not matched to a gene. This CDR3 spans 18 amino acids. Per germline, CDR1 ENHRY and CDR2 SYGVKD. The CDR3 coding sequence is TGTGCCATCAGCCCCTACCCTTCGACAGGGGGCCGCAATCAGCCCCAGCATTTT. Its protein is CAISPYPSTGGRNQPQHF.

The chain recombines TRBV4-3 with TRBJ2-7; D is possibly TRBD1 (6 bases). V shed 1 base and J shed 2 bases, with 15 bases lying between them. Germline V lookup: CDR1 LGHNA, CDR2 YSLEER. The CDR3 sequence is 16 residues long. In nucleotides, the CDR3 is TGCGCCAGCAGCCAAGGCCACGGGACACCTACCTACGAGCAGTACTTC. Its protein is CASSQGHGTPTYEQYF.

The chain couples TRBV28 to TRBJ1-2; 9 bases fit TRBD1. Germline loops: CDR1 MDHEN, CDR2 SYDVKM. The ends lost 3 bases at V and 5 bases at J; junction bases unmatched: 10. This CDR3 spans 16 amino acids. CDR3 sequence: CASSFGTGLYSYGYTF. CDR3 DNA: TGTGCCAGCAGTTTTGGGACAGGGCTCTACAGTTATGGCTACACCTTC.

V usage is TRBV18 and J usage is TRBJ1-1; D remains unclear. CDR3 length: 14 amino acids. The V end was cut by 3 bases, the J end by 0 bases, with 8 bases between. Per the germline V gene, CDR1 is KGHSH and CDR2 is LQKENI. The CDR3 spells CASSPAFMNTEAFF. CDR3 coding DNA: TGTGCCAGCTCACCCGCGTTCATGAACACTGAAGCTTTCTTT.

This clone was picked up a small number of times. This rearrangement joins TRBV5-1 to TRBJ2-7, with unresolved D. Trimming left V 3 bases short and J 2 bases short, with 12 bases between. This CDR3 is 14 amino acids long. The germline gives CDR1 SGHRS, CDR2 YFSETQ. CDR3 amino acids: CASSSRLGAYEQYF. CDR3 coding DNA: TGCGCCAGCAGCTCGAGGCTCGGAGCCTACGAGCAGTACTTC.

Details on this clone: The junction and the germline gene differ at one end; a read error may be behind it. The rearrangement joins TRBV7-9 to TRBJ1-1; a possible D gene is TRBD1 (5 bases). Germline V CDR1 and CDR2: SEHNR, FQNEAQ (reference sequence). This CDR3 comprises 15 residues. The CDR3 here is CSSSLRQGVDTEAFF. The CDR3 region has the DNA TGTTCCAGCAGCTTACGGCAGGGTGTTGACACTGAAGCTTTCTTT.

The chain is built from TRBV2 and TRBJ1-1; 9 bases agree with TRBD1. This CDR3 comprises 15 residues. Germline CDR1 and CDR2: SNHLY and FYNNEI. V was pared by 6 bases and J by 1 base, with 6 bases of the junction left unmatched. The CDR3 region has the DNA TGTGCCAGCAGACGGGAGGGACAGGGGAACACTGAAGCTTTCTTT. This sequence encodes CASRREGQGNTEAFF.

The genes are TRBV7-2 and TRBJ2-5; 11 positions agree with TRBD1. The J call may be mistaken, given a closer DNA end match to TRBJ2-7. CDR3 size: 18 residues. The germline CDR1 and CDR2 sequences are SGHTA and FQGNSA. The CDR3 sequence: CASSLVHGGGTGGYEQYF. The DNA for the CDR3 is TGTGCCAGCAGCTTAGTCCACGGGGGAGGGACAGGGGGTTACGAGCAGTACTTC.

CDR3 protein: CASSLSGTGEEQYF. CDR3 in DNA: TGCGCCAGCAGCCTCTCCGGGACGGGGGAGGAGCAGTACTTC. The chain combines TRBV5-1 with TRBJ2-7, with D tentatively TRBD2 (6 bases). V lost 4 bases and J lost 7, with 18 bases in between. CDR3 length equals 14 residues. Germline V gene sequence: CDR1 SGHRS, CDR2 YFSETQ.

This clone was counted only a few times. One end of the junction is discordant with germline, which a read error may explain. CDR3 loop: CSSSLTGVGYTF. As DNA, the CDR3 is TGTTCCAGCAGCTTAACGGGGGTAGGCTACACCTTC. The chain joins TRBV7-9 to TRBJ1-2, with a tentative D call TRBD1 (5 bases). Germline CDR1 reads SEHNR; CDR2 reads FQNEAQ (reference sequence). This CDR3 has 12 residues.

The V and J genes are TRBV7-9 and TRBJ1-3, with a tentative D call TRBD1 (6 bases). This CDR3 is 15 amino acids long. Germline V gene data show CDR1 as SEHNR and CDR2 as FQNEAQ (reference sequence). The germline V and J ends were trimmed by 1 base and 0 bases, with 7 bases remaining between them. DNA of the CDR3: TGTGCCAGCAGCTTAGGGGACAACTCTGGAAACACCATATATTTT. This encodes CASSLGDNSGNTIYF.

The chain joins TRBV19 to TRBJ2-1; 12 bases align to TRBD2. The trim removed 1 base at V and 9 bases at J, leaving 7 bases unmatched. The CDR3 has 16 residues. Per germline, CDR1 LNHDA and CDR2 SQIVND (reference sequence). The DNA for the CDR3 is TGTGCCAGTAGTATAGTCCTAGCGGGAGGGCCGAGTGAGCAGTTCTTC. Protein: CASSIVLAGGPSEQFF.

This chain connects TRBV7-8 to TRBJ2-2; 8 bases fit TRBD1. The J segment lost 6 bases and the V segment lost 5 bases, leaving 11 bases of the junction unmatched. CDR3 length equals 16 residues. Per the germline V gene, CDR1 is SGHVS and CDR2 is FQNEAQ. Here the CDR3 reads CASSLVGQAIPGELFF. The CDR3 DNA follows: TGTGCCAGCAGCCTAGTGGGACAGGCGATCCCCGGGGAGCTGTTTTTT.

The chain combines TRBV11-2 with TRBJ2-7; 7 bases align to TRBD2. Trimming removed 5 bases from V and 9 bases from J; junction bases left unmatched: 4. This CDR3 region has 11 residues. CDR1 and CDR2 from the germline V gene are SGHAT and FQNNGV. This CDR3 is CASSRTSVQYF. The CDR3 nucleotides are TGTGCCAGCAGCCGGACTAGTGTGCAGTACTTC.

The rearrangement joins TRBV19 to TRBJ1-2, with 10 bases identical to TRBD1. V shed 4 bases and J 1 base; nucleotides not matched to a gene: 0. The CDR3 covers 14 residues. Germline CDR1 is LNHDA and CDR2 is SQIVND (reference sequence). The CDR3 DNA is TGTGCCAGTAGTAGGGACAGGGGTAACTATGGCTACACCTTC. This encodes CASSRDRGNYGYTF.

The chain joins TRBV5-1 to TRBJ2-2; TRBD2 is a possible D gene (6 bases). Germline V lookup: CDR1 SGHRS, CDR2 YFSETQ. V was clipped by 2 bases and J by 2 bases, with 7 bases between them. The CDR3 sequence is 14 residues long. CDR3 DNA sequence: TGCGCCAGCAGCTTTAGCGGAAACACCGGGGAGCTGTTTTTT. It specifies CASSFSGNTGELFF.

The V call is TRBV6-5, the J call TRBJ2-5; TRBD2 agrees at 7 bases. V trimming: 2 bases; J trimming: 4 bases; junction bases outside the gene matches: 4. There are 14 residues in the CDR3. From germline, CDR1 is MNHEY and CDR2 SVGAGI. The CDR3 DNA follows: TGTGCCAGCAGTTACGGCGGGAGTGTAGAGACCCAGTACTTC. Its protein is CASSYGGSVETQYF.

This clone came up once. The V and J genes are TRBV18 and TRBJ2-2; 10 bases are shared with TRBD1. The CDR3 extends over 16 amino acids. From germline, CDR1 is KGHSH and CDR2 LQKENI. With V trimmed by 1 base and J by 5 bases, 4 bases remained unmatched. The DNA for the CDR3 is TGTGCCAGCTCACCACTGACAGGGGGCGAGACCGGGGAGCTGTTTTTT. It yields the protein CASSPLTGGETGELFF.

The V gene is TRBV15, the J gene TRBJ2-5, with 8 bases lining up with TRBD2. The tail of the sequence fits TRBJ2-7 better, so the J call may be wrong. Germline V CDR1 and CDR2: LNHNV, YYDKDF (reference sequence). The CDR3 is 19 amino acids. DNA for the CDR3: TGTGCCACCAGCAGAGATCCCCGTGGTTGGAGCGGGAGACACCACGAGCAGTACTTC. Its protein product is CATSRDPRGWSGRHHEQYF.

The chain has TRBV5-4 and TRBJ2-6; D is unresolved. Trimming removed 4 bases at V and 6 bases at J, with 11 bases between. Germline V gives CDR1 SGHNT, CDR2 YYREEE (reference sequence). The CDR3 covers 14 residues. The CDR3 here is CASSPSAVANVLTF. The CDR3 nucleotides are TGTGCCAGCAGCCCGAGCGCTGTGGCCAACGTCCTGACTTTC.

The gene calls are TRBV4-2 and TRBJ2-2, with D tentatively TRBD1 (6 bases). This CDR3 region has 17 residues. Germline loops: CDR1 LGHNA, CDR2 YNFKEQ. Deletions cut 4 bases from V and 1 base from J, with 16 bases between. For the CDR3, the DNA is TGTGCCAGCAGCCGCATGACAGGTCCGGAGAACACCGGGGAGCTGTTTTTT. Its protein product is CASSRMTGPENTGELFF.

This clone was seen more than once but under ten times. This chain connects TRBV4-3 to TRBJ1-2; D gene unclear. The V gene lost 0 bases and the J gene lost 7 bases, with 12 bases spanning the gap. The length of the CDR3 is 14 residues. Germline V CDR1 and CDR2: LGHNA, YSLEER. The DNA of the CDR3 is TGCGCCAGCAGCCAAGATACGGGGAGTACTGGCTACACCTTC. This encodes CASSQDTGSTGYTF.